This T cell receptor (beta chain) is drawn from a study of cytomegalovirus exposure and HLA in healthy donors. Turning to the study itself: A prior study identified 117 million unique TCR beta sequences from about 179 million T cells. Study-wide results and caveats: It was assumed in the presence/absence analyses that sequencing depth was roughly uniform across donors. At a 0.05 false discovery rate, a later analysis found some 18,000 TCR beta sequences to be associated with HLA alleles. There were some public TCRs occurring in many donors, but most TCR sequences were rare.

PCR employed 60 Vbeta and 13 Jbeta primers. The data were produced by immunoSEQ multiplex PCR, yet TCRdb's version contains in-frame clones alone and is incomplete. This sample has about 200,000 clones, with roughly 90% found just once. A word on this clone: Its antigen remains unidentified.

This receptor was identified in a woman in her twenties or thirties in good health and CMV-seronegative. Sequencing used PBMCs.

The CDR3 region has the DNA TGTGCCAGCAGCCTCGACTATCTCTACGAGCAGTACTTC. Translation: CASSLDYLYEQYF. The chain couples TRBV11-1 to TRBJ2-7; tentatively, D is TRBD2 (5 bases). CDR1 and CDR2 from the germline V gene are SGHAT and FQDESV (reference sequence). Trimming took 5 bases from V and 3 from J, leaving 11 bases between them. CDR3 length equals 13 residues.